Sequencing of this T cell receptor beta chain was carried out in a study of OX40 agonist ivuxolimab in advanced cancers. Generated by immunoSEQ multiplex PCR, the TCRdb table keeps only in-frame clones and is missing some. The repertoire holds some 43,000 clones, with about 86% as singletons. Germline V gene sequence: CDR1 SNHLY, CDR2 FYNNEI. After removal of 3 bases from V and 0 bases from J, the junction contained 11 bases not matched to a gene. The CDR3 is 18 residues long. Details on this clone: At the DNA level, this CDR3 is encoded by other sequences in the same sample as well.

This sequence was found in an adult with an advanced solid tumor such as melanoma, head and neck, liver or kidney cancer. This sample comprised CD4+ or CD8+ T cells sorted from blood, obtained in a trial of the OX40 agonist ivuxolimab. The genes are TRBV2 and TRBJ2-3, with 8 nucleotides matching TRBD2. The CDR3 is CASSEMLGASGSTDTQYF. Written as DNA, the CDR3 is TGTGCCAGCAGTGAGATGTTAGGAGCTAGCGGGAGCACAGATACGCAGTATTTT.